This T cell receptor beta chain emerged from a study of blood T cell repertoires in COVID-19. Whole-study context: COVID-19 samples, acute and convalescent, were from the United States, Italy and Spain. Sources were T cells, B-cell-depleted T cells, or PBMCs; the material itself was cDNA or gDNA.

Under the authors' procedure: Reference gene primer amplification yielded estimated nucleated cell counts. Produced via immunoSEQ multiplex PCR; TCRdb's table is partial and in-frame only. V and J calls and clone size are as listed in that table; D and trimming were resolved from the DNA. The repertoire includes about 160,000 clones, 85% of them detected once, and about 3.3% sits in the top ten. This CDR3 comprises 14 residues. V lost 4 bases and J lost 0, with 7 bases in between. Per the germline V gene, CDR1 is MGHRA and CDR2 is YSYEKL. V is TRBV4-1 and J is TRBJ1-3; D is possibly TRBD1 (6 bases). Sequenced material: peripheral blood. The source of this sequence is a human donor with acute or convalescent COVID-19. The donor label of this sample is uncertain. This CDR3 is CASSRGGSGNTIYF. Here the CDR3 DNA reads TGCGCCAGCAGCCGAGGGGGCTCTGGAAACACCATATATTTT.